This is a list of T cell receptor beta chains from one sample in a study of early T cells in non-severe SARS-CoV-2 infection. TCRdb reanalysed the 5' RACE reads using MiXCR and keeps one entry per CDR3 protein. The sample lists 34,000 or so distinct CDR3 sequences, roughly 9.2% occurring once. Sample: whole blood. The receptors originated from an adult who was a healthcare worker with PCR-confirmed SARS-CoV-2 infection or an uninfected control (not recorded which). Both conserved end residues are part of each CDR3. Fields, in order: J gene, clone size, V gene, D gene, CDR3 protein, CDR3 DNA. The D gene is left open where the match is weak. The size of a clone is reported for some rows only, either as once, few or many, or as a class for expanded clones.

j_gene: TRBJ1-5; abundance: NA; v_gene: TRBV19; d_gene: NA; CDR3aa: CASSSIGVGQPQHF; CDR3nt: TGTGCCAGTAGCTCAATCGGGGTCGGTCAGCCCCAGCATTTT
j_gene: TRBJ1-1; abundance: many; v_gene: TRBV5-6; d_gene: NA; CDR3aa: CASSNLGGLTEAFF; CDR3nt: TGTGCCAGCAGCAACCTTGGGGGCCTCACTGAAGCTTTCTTT
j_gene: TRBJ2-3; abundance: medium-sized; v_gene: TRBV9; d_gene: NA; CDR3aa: CASSVGAGAHTDTQYF; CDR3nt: TGTGCCAGCAGCGTAGGGGCGGGGGCTCACACAGATACGCAGTATTTT
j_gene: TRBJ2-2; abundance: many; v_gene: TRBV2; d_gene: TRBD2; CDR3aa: CASSGASGGTGELFF; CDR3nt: TGTGCCAGCAGTGGGGCTAGCGGCGGCACCGGGGAGCTGTTTTTT
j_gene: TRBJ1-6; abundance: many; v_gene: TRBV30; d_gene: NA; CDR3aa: CAWSESRSPLHF; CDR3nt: TGTGCCTGGAGTGAATCGAGATCACCCCTCCACTTT
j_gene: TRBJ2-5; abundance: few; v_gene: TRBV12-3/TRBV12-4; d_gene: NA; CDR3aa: CASTTGGGPYGTQYF; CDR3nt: TGTGCCAGCACCACAGGGGGGGGGCCGTACGGGACCCAGTACTTC
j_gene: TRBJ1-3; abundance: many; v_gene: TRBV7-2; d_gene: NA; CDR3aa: CASSSDRGNTIYF; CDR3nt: TGTGCCAGCAGCTCGGACAGAGGAAACACCATATATTTT
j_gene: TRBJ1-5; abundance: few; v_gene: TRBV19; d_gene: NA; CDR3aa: CASSIAKGFNQPQHF; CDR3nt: TGTGCCAGTAGTATAGCGAAGGGTTTCAATCAGCCCCAGCATTTT
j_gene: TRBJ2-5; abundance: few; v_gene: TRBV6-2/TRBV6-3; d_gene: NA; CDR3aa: CASTRGDETQYF; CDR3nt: TGTGCCAGCACCCGGGGCGATGAGACCCAGTACTTC
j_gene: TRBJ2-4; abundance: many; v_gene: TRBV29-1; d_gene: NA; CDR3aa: CSVRASSGNIQYF; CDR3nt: TGCAGCGTTCGGGCCTCTTCAGGAAACATTCAGTACTTC
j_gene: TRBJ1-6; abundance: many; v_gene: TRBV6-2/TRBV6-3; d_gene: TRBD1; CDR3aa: CASSYGTGYNSPLHF; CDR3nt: TGTGCCAGCAGTTACGGGACAGGGTATAATTCACCCCTCCACTTT
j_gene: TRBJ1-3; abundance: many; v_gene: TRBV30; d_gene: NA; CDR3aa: CASRAAGVRGNTIYF; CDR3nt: TGTGCCTCCCGAGCCGCTGGGGTGAGAGGAAACACCATATATTTT
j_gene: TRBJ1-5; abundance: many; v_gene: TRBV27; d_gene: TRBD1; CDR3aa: CASSFRQGGNQPQHF; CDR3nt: TGTGCCAGCAGTTTCCGGCAGGGGGGCAATCAGCCCCAGCATTTT
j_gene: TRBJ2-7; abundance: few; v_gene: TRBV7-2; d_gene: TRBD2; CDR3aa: CASSQSRGGEQYF; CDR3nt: TGTGCCAGCAGCCAAAGCCGGGGAGGGGAGCAGTACTTC
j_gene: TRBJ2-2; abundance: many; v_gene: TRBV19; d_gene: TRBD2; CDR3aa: CASSSGDYSITGELFF; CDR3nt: TGTGCCAGTAGCTCGGGGGACTATAGCATCACCGGGGAGCTGTTTTTT
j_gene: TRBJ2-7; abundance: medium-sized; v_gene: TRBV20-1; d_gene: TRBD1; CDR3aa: CSARSQGNYEQYF; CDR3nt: TGCAGTGCTAGGTCACAGGGGAACTACGAGCAGTACTTC
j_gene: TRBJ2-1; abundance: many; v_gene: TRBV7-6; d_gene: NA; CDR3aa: CASSLPYVGDNEQFF; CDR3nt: TGTGCCAGCAGCTTACCCTACGTTGGGGACAATGAGCAGTTCTTC
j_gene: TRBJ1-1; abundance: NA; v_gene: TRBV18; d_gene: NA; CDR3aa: CASSPSEQRNTEAFF; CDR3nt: TGTGCCAGCTCACCGTCCGAACAAAGAAACACTGAAGCTTTCTTT
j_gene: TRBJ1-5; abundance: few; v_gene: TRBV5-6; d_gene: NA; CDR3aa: CASSYGTPYSNQPQHF; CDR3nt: TGTGCCAGCAGCTACGGGACACCATATAGCAATCAGCCCCAGCATTTT
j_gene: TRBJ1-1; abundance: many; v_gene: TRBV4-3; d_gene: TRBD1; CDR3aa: CASSQDGGQGNSEAFF; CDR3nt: TGCGCCAGCAGCCAAGATGGGGGACAGGGGAATAGTGAAGCTTTCTTT
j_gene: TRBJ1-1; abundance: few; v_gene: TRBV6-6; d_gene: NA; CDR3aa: CASSYDGNTEAFF; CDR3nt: TGTGCCAGCAGTTACGACGGGAACACTGAAGCTTTCTTT